One and the same sample provided the 5 T cell receptor beta chains below, sequenced in a study of T cell responses to AZD1222 COVID-19 vaccine. The assay was immunoSEQ multiplex PCR, and TCRdb's table has in-frame clones only and misses some. Here the sample spans roughly 110,000 clones, 80% to 95% being singletons. Sequences were derived from peripheral blood, sampled 28 days after the second AZD1222 dose. The receptor source for this set is an adult who received the AZD1222 COVID-19 vaccine.

CDR3 sequence: CASSYDPPAEQFF. The CDR3 DNA is TGCGCCAGCAGCTATGACCCCCCGGCTGAGCAGTTCTTC. J is TRBJ2-1 and V is TRBV5-1; D ambiguous. Germline CDR1 SGHRS, CDR2 YFSETQ. This CDR3 is built from 13 residues. Trimming removed 3 bases from V and 9 bases from J, with 13 bases in between. The full variable domain, its missing parts supplied by reference TRBV5-1 and TRBJ2-1, is KAGVTQTPRYLIKTRGQQVTLSCSPISGHRSVSWYQQTPGQGLQFLFEYFSETQRNKGNFPGRFSGRQFSNSRSEMNVSTLELGDSALYLCASSYDPPAEQFFGPGTRLTVL.

The chain uses TRBV5-4 and TRBJ1-2, with D possibly matching TRBD1 (6 bases). Germline CDR1 is SGHNT and CDR2 is YYREEE (reference sequence). The V end lost 2 bases, the J end lost 3 bases, and 11 bases lay between the germline ends. The CDR3 runs 14 residues. The CDR3 protein is CASSFTGSDYGYTF. CDR3 DNA: TGTGCCAGCAGCTTCACAGGGTCCGACTATGGCTACACCTTC.

Concerning this clone: The junction departs from germline at one end; a sequencing error may be responsible. In nucleotides, the CDR3 is TGTGCTAGCAGCTTGGGCAGGGGGCGCGGAAACACCATATATTTT. Its translation is CASSLGRGRGNTIYF. The rearrangement uses TRBV7-7 and TRBJ1-3, with TRBD1 matching 8 bases. In germline, CDR1 is SSHAT, CDR2 FNYEAQ (reference sequence). This CDR3 spans 15 amino acids.

The chain has TRBV6-6 and TRBJ1-5, with D possibly TRBD1 on 5 matching bases. The CDR3 has 15 amino acids. Germline V gene sequence: CDR1 MNHNY, CDR2 SVGAGI (reference sequence). V gave up 2 bases and J gave up 4 bases, with 12 bases separating them. The CDR3 is CASSYGTEGNQPQHF. The CDR3 DNA reads as TGTGCCAGCAGTTACGGGACGGAAGGAAATCAGCCCCAGCATTTT.

This chain joins TRBV2 and TRBJ2-7; no firm D call. V shed 5 bases and J shed 3 bases, with 11 bases lying between them. CDR3 length equals 13 residues. Germline lookup yields CDR1 SNHLY and CDR2 FYNNEI. In DNA form, the CDR3 reads TGTGCCAGCAGTTACGACGGTGGCTACGAGCAGTACTTC. It codes for CASSYDGGYEQYF.